This T cell receptor (beta chain) was identified during a study of tumor-infiltrating lymphocytes in oesophageal squamous cell carcinoma. Germline lookup yields CDR1 SGHTA and CDR2 FQGNSA. J gave up 11 bases and V 1 base, and 9 bases lay outside the gene matches. The CDR3 runs to 15 residues. There are a few counts of this clonotype. TCRdb reprocessed the PCR reads via MiXCR and lists one record per CDR3 protein. The repertoire holds some 15,000 distinct CDR3 sequences, with over 50% as singletons. The chain couples TRBV7-2 to TRBJ1-4, with 8 bases that match TRBD1. The sample comprised esophageal tumor tissue. This receptor was identified in a female donor with esophageal squamous cell carcinoma. DNA of the CDR3: TGTGCCAGCAGCTTAGAGGGCAGGGGGCCGGGGAAACTGTTTTTT. It yields the protein CASSLEGRGPGKLFF.